This T cell receptor (beta chain) comes out of a study of post-analysis software for immune sequencing data. Study details: Some patients lacked subtype; others had relapsing-remitting, secondary progressive or progressive-relapsing disease.

This clonotype was recorded at least ten times. Antigen unknown. TCR beta cDNA libraries had unique molecular identifiers. The source material, about 0.9 to 10 million T cells, gave rise to roughly 500,000 cDNA molecules. Via MiXCR, TCRdb re-called the PCR reads, giving one row per CDR3 protein. In the table there are just over 250,000 distinct CDR3 sequences, 35% to 45% of which are singletons. This CDR3 contains 14 residues. V was pared by 4 bases and J by 3 bases, with 10 bases between. The study's findings and limits: Five or six TRBV segments, TRBV5-6, TRBV5-1 and TRBV20-1 among them, were found more frequent in patients than controls. In multiple sclerosis, normalized Chao1 diversity was significantly below that of controls. By F measure, samples from a shared preparation batch strongly co-clustered.

The gene calls are TRBV12-3 or TRBV12-4 and TRBJ2-1, with D hard to call. The sample taken for sequencing was blood. The sequence was obtained from a girl aged 5 to 17 with multiple sclerosis. CDR3 amino acids: CASSSGRYYNEQFF. The CDR3 DNA is TGTGCCAGCAGTTCCGGACGTTACTACAATGAGCAGTTCTTC.